Included here is one TCR beta chain sequence, with context. TCRdb reanalysed the 5' RACE reads using MiXCR and keeps one entry per CDR3 protein. This sample has 400,000 to 550,000 distinct CDR3 sequences, with 22% found just once. The data are from a study of identical twins. CDR1 is LNHNV and CDR2 is YYDKDF in the germline V gene (reference sequence). Trimming took off 2 bases at V and 5 bases at J, with 22 bases between the two ends. The CDR3 totals 18 residues. These same records also appear under a second study, on T cells expressing NK-cell markers. This second study says: Obtained from sorted CD3+CD56+NKG2C+, CD3+CD56+NKG2C- and CD3+CD56-NKG2C+ T cells were the TCR beta repertoires. Several of the experiments relied on an anti-gamma-delta TCR antibody so that only alpha-beta TCR T cells were sorted.

This chain links TRBV15 with TRBJ2-1; TRBD2 might be the D (7 bases). The source is a woman between 18 and 29 years old in good health. Sequencing used CD4+ T cells sorted from blood. The chain's CDR3 is CATSRPLQAGHPDNEQFF. CDR3 nucleotides: TGTGCCACCAGCAGACCTCTTCAAGCGGGACATCCCGACAATGAGCAGTTCTTC.